The source of this T cell receptor beta chain is a study of blood T cell repertoires in COVID-19 (dated by TCRdb to 2018 to 2020). A note on the overall study: Collaborator samples came from the United States, Italy and Spain and covered acute and convalescent phases of COVID-19. The prospective study material was composed of cDNA or gDNA derived from T cells, B-cell-depleted T cells, or PBMCs. Deeply sampled blood TCRbeta repertoires from subjects exposed to, actively infected with, or recovered from COVID-19 were included in the dataset. The repertoires were released in a freely available public database meant as a resource for research on the immune response to SARS-CoV-2. The samples were drawn from two sources: the first 160 participants of the ongoing ImmuneRACE study, and 1,000 to 1,500 subjects contributed by 6 global collaborators. Sample metadata almost always included a de-identified subject ID, COVID-19 status, age in years and sex. HLA class I and class II types, where available, came from metadata supplied by the sample provider rather than from assay-based typing. Results the study describes overall, beyond this receptor: How much clinical and demographic metadata was included differed by source and by participant, and the metadata was provided uncurated.

The immunoSEQ Assay, a bias-controlled multiplex PCR, was used to amplify TCRbeta CDR3 regions from genomic DNA. The source study handled its data this way. The number of nucleated cells in each sample was estimated by amplification of reference gene primers within the assay. To quantify the absolute abundance of each unique TCRbeta CDR3 rearrangement, sequence reads were collapsed and filtered. For each sample, productive Simpson clonality was calculated as the square root of Simpson's diversity index across productive rearrangements. The source is immuneACCESS, and TCRdb retained only in-frame sequences with V and J called. Part of the clones is not carried over; for the studies checked, unresolved V genes explain less than half of this, and the remainder is unexplained. V and J calls and clone size are those listed in that table; D and trimming were worked out from the DNA. This sample holds some 110,000 clones; about four fifths were observed only once. Approximately 10% of the sample is taken by the ten largest.

Each collaborating institution followed its own protocols to collect whole blood in K2EDTA tubes. For TCRbeta analysis, collaborators shipped samples as frozen whole blood, isolated PBMCs, or DNA extracted from either of those sample types. About this clone itself: No cognate antigen has been identified for it. It has no much larger one-base neighbor in the sample; base qualities were not kept.

In the germline V gene, CDR1 corresponds to SGHVS and CDR2 to FQNEAQ. The CDR3 contains 17 residues, cysteine and phenylalanine counted. Only the CDR3 DNA stays, 51 bases, in frame from base 1. Trimming takes 5 bases from V and 0 bases from J, and the germline ends sit 18 bases apart. This receptor was obtained from a woman in her 70s with acute or convalescent COVID-19. The chain links TRBV7-8 with TRBJ2-3, with a tentative D gene TRBD2 over 5 matching bases. Sequencing was carried out using peripheral blood. The CDR3 loop reads CASSPTSRAGSTDTQYF. The nucleotide sequence is TGTGCCAGCAGCCCAACCTCGAGGGCAGGCAGCACAGATACGCAGTATTTT.